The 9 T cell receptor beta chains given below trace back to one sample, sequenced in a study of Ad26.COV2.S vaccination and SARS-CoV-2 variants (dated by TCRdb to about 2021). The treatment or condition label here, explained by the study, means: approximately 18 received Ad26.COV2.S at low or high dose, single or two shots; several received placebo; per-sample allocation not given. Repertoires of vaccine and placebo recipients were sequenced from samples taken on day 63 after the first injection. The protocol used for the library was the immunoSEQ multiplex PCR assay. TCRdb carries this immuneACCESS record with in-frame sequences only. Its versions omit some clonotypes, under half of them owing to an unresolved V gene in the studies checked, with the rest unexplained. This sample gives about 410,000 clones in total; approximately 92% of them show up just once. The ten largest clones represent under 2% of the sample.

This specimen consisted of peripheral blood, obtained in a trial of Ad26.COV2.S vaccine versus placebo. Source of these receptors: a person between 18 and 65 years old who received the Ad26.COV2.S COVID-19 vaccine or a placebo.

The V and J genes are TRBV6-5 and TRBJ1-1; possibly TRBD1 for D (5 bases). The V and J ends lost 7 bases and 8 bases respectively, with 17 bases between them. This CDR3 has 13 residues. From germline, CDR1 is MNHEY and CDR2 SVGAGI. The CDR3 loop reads CASTPNWGVEAFF. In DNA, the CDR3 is TGTGCCAGCACCCCCAACTGGGGGGTAGAAGCTTTCTTT.

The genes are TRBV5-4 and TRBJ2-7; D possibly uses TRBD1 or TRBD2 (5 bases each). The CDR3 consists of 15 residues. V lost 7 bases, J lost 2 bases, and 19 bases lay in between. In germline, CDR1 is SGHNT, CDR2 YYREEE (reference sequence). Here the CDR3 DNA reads TGTGCCAGCTCCGGGCCTGGCCTGGGGGCCTACGAGCAGTACTTC. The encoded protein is CASSGPGLGAYEQYF.

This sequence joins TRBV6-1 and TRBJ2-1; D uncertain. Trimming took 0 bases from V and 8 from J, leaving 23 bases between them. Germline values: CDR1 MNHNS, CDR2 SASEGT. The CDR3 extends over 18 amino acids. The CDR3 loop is CASSEARDLTQLFHEQFF. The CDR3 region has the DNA TGTGCCAGCAGTGAAGCGCGAGATTTGACCCAATTATTCCATGAGCAGTTCTTC.

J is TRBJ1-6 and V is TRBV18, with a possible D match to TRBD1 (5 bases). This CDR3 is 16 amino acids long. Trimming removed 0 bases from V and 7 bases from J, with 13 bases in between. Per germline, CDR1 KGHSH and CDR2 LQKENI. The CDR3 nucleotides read TGTGCCAGCTCACCACCGATCAGGGTCGGAAATTCACCCCTCCACTTT. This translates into CASSPPIRVGNSPLHF.

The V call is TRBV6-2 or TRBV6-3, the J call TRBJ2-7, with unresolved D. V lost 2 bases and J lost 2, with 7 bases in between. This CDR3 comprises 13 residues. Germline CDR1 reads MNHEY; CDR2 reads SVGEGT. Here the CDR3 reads CASSYAGTYEQYF. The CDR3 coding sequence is TGTGCCAGCAGTTACGCCGGAACCTACGAGCAGTACTTC.

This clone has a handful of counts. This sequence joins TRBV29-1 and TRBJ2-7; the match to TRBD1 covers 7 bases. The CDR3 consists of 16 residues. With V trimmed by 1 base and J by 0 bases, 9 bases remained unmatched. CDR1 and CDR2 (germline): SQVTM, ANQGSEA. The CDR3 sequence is CSVEGLYGTDSYEQYF. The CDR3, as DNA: TGCAGCGTTGAAGGACTGTATGGGACAGACTCCTACGAGCAGTACTTC.

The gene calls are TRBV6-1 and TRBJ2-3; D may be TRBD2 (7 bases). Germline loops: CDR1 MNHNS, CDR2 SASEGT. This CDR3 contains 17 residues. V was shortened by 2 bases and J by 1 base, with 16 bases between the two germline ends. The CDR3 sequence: CASSERVAGAGTDTQYF. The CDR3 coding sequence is TGTGCCAGCAGTGAAAGGGTGGCGGGGGCCGGCACAGATACGCAGTATTTT.

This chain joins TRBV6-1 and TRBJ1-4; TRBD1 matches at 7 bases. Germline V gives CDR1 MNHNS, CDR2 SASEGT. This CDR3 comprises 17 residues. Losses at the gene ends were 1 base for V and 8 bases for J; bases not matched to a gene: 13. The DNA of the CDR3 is TGTGCCAGCAGTGAAGGGGACAGTCGTTCCGGTAGGGAAAAACTGTTTTTT. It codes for CASSEGDSRSGREKLFF.

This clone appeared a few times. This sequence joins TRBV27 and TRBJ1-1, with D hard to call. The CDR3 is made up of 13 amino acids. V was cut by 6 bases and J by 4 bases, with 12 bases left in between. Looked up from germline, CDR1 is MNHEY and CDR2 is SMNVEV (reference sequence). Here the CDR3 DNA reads TGTGCCAGCAGCTCACGTCCAAGCACTGAAGCTTTCTTT. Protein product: CASSSRPSTEAFF.